The 19 T cell receptor beta chains reported below all come from one sample, sequenced in a study of cytomegalovirus exposure and HLA in healthy donors. The PCR used 60 Vbeta and 13 Jbeta primers. Data came from immunoSEQ multiplex PCR; TCRdb stores just in-frame clones and leaves some out. The data contain about 160,000 clones, about 85% of them seen just once; the ten biggest clones take up 1%. The sequenced sample consisted of PBMCs. These receptors originate from a boy aged 2 to 10 in good health and CMV-seronegative.

The CDR3 DNA reads TGCGCCAGCGGGCGGGAAAGGACCACTGAAGCTTTCTTT. As protein: CASGRERTTEAFF. The chain carries TRBV10-2 and TRBJ1-1; no firm D call. CDR1 WSHSY and CDR2 SAAADI come from the germline V gene. The V and J ends lost 8 bases and 4 bases respectively, with 14 bases between them. The CDR3 sequence is 13 residues long.

The V gene is TRBV9, the J gene TRBJ2-3; D is undetermined. This CDR3 comprises 13 residues. With 0 bases removed from V and 9 bases from J, the gap between germline ends came to 11 bases. Germline V gene sequence: CDR1 SGDLS, CDR2 YYNGEE. CDR3 coding DNA: TGTGCCAGCAGCGTAGAGCGTCCGGAGACGCAGTATTTT. This translates into CASSVERPETQYF.

J is TRBJ2-7 and V is TRBV19; 8 nucleotides line up with TRBD1. Germline CDR1 is LNHDA and CDR2 is SQIVND (reference sequence). The CDR3 sequence is 15 residues long. V lost 3 bases and J lost 0; bases outside the gene matches: 4. In nucleotides, the CDR3 is TGTGCCAGTAGTATGTCGACAGGGGACTCCTACGAGCAGTACTTC. Protein sequence: CASSMSTGDSYEQYF. Variable domain in full (rest from reference TRBV19 and TRBJ2-7): DGGITQSPKYLFRKEGQNVTLSCEQNLNHDAMYWYRQDPGQGLRLIYYSQIVNDFQKGDIAEGYSVSREKKESFPLTVTSAQKNPTAFYLCASSMSTGDSYEQYFGPGTRLTVT.

This clone was detected once. The CDR3 spells CASSVGQGVSYEQYF. CDR3 DNA sequence: TGTGCCAGCAGCGTGGGACAGGGCGTCTCGTACGAGCAGTACTTC. The V and J genes are TRBV9 and TRBJ2-7; the match to TRBD1 covers 9 bases. V dropped 2 bases and J dropped 4; count of bases not matched to a gene: 7. The CDR3 is made up of 15 amino acids. Germline V gene lookup returns CDR1 SGDLS and CDR2 YYNGEE.

CDR3 DNA sequence: TGTGCCAGCAGCGGGGGGACCCGGACAGGGCGATCCATGGGGGAGCTGTTTTTT. Translated, it gives CASSGGTRTGRSMGELFF. This chain connects TRBV9 to TRBJ2-2, with 8 bases that match TRBD1. Germline V CDR1 and CDR2: SGDLS, YYNGEE. The length of the CDR3 is 18 residues. The trim removed 3 bases at V and 8 bases at J, leaving 18 bases unmatched.

This chain joins TRBV10-3 and TRBJ1-3; possible D gene TRBD1, 5 bases. Per germline, CDR1 ENHRY and CDR2 SYGVKD. V dropped 5 bases and J dropped 3 bases, with 11 bases sitting between them. The CDR3 runs to 14 residues. CDR3 region: CAISRDLNGNTIYF. The CDR3, as DNA: TGTGCCATCAGTCGGGACTTGAATGGAAACACCATATATTTT.

J is TRBJ2-1 and V is TRBV15; 13 bases align to TRBD2. Trimming cost V 0 bases and J 7 bases; bases outside gene matches: 9. From germline, CDR1 is LNHNV and CDR2 YYDKDF (reference sequence). The CDR3 consists of 18 residues. CDR3 sequence (DNA): TGTGCCACCAGCAGAGATAAGACTAGCGGGGGGAAAGGAAATGAGCAGTTCTTC. Translated: CATSRDKTSGGKGNEQFF.

The chain links TRBV6-5 to TRBJ1-1, with a tentative D call TRBD1 (5 bases). The CDR3 contains 14 residues. Trimming left V 5 bases short and J 8 bases short, with 18 bases between. Looked up from germline, CDR1 is MNHEY and CDR2 is SVGAGI. The chain's CDR3 is CASSEGTELMEAFF. CDR3 nucleotides: TGTGCCAGCAGTGAGGGGACTGAGCTAATGGAAGCTTTCTTT.

The genes are TRBV28 and TRBJ1-5; tentatively, D is TRBD1 (5 bases). The CDR3 covers 12 residues. The V end was cut by 4 bases, the J end by 9 bases, with 10 bases between. CDR1 and CDR2 (germline): MDHEN, SYDVKM. CDR3 loop: CASSWGGRPQHF. CDR3 bases: TGTGCCAGCAGTTGGGGGGGAAGGCCCCAGCATTTT.

The rearrangement uses TRBV29-1 and TRBJ1-1; TRBD1 is a possible D gene (6 bases). This CDR3 has 13 residues. From germline, CDR1 is SQVTM and CDR2 ANQGSEA. The V end was cut by 5 bases, the J end by 1 base, with 11 bases between. CDR3 DNA: TGCAGCGTTTCGAACAGGGCGAACACTGAAGCTTTCTTT. Amino acid sequence: CSVSNRANTEAFF.

The chain joins TRBV28 to TRBJ2-1, with TRBD1 as a possible D gene (5 bases). This CDR3 comprises 15 residues. The V gene lost 5 bases and the J gene lost 2 bases, with 13 bases spanning the gap. Germline values: CDR1 MDHEN, CDR2 SYDVKM. CDR3 nucleotides: TGTGCCAGCAGTCCCCTTGCAGGGACCTACAATGAGCAGTTCTTC. This translates into CASSPLAGTYNEQFF.

The chain has TRBV5-4 and TRBJ2-7, with D unclear. This CDR3 has 12 residues. Germline V gene lookup returns CDR1 SGHNT and CDR2 YYREEE (reference sequence). V dropped 2 bases and J dropped 3 bases, with 6 bases sitting between them. In DNA, the CDR3 is TGTGCCAGCAGCTTAGATTACTACGAGCAGTACGTC. Its protein is CASSLDYYEQYV.

The chain carries TRBV5-6 and TRBJ2-7; TRBD1 matches at 8 bases. In germline, CDR1 is SGHDT, CDR2 YYEEEE. The CDR3 has 14 amino acids. V shed 2 bases, J shed 5 bases, and the junction held 6 bases outside the gene matches. The CDR3 is CASSFTGQGNEQYF. For the CDR3, the DNA is TGTGCCAGCAGCTTTACAGGACAGGGAAACGAGCAGTACTTC.

This rearrangement joins TRBV5-4 to TRBJ1-1; 10 bases are shared with TRBD1. CDR1 is SGHNT, CDR2 YYREEE, per germline (reference sequence). The CDR3 extends over 18 amino acids. V gave up 4 bases and J gave up 5 bases; unmatched junction bases: 17. CDR3 DNA: TGTGCCAGCAGCCGTGGAGTGGGACAGGGGCTATCGGGGACTGAAGCTTTCTTT. Translation gives CASSRGVGQGLSGTEAFF.

This clone was detected only once. V is TRBV7-3 and J is TRBJ1-1; D possibly corresponds to TRBD1 (6 bases). Germline V gives CDR1 SGHTA, CDR2 FQGTGA. This CDR3 has 15 residues. Trimming took off 3 bases at V and 11 bases at J, with 22 bases between the two ends. The CDR3 bases are TGTGCCAGCAGCTTGGGGGCAGGGGCCCCAGAGGTTGCTTTCTTT. It specifies CASSLGAGAPEVAFF.

J is TRBJ1-2 and V is TRBV6-1; D perhaps matches TRBD1 (5 bases). With 1 base removed from V and 3 bases from J, the gap between germline ends came to 9 bases. The CDR3 loop spans 14 amino acids. CDR1 MNHNS and CDR2 SASEGT come from the germline V gene. CDR3 loop: CASSEGTIDYGYTF. In DNA, the CDR3 is TGTGCCAGCAGTGAAGGGACAATCGACTATGGCTACACCTTC.

The V gene is TRBV6-1, the J gene TRBJ1-1; 11 positions agree with TRBD1. The CDR3 covers 14 residues. The J segment lost 3 bases and the V segment lost 8 bases, leaving 5 bases of the junction unmatched. Germline assignment: CDR1 MNHNS and CDR2 SASEGT. CDR3: CASEGQGDDTEAFF. The CDR3 DNA sequence: TGTGCCAGCGAGGGACAGGGGGATGACACTGAAGCTTTCTTT.

The chain recombines TRBV6-1 with TRBJ1-1; no clear D gene. The CDR3 extends over 13 amino acids. Trimming took 6 bases from V and 7 from J, leaving 15 bases between them. CDR1 is MNHNS and CDR2 is SASEGT in the germline V gene. The CDR3 loop reads CASSLKIECEAFF. CDR3 nucleotides: TGTGCCAGCAGCCTAAAGATCGAATGTGAAGCTTTCTTT.

The chain combines TRBV18 with TRBJ1-4; D remains unclear. The V and J ends lost 6 bases and 11 bases respectively, with 19 bases between them. Germline V CDR1 and CDR2: KGHSH, LQKENI. The CDR3 loop spans 14 amino acids. Here the CDR3 reads CASSPEREQGKLFF. In DNA, the CDR3 is TGTGCCAGCTCCCCAGAGAGGGAACAAGGGAAACTGTTTTTT. The entire variable domain, with the rest obtained from reference TRBV18 and TRBJ1-4, is as follows: NAGVMQNPRHLVRRRGQEARLRCSPMKGHSHVYWYRQLPEEGLKFMVYLQKENIIDESGMPKERFSAEFPKEGPSILRIQQVVRGDSAAYFCASSPEREQGKLFFGSGTQLSVL.